This T cell receptor (beta chain) stems from a study of T-cell reconstitution after alpha-beta-depleted transplantation in children. General study findings and limits: Elevated TCRbeta diversity at day 60 was traced, in some patients, to surviving recipient T cells and thymic progenitors. Several hundred rapidly expanded clones from non-depleted graft cells reportedly supplied alpha-beta T cells about two months post-transplant. Hyperexpanded clones declined; after one year, newly produced T cells mostly supplied diversity.

This clonotype turned up a few times. The target antigen is unknown. TCRbeta library construction was performed incorporating unique molecular identifiers. One entry per CDR3 protein, called by TCRdb with MiXCR from the PCR reads. The top ten hold 2.2% of the sample, which has fewer than 700,000 distinct CDR3 sequences, 13% seen once. Trimming cost V 4 bases and J 7 bases, with 12 bases left between them. Germline V gene data show CDR1 as SQVTM and CDR2 as ANQGSEA. The CDR3 is 12 amino acids. The sequencing used PBMCs, mostly from graft donor cells, collected 360 days after TCRalphabeta/CD19-depleted stem cell transplant. This sequence originates from a male patient younger than 18 who had a stem cell transplant for acute myeloid leukemia, so the T cells may come from the graft donor. V gene TRBV29-1 combines with J gene TRBJ2-3, with D possibly TRBD2 on 8 matching bases. CDR3 nucleotide sequence: TGCAGCGTTGCCGGGAGGGGGCATACGCAGTATTTT. This gives the protein CSVAGRGHTQYF.